Here is one T cell receptor (beta chain) with its context. The entry originates in a study of CD8+CD57+ T cells in acquired aplastic anemia. The template used for profiling TCR beta VDJ and CDR3 was genomic DNA. Via MiXCR, TCRdb re-called the reads, giving one row per CDR3 protein. The sample contains about 70,000 distinct CDR3 sequences, roughly 50% of which appear only once. Germline V gene data show CDR1 as LNHNV and CDR2 as YYDKDF (reference sequence). This CDR3 comprises 19 residues. This sequence was found in a human donor in good health, serving as a control. Sequencing was carried out using sorted CD4+, CD8+, or CD8+CD57+ T cells (not recorded which) from PBMCs. This chain connects TRBV15 to TRBJ2-3, with TRBD1 as a possible D gene (5 bases). The DNA end is more similar to TRBJ1-5, so the J call may be wrong. The CDR3 is CATSRGWLAGRSFTDTQHF. In DNA, the CDR3 is TGTGCCACCAGCAGAGGATGGCTAGCGGGGCGATCCTTCACAGATACGCAGCATTTT.